What follows is one T cell receptor (beta chain) and its context. What it binds is not known. The data were taken from a study of T cell responses to AZD1222 COVID-19 vaccine. Study findings and constraints: White British people made up most donors, females outnumbered males, and clonal diversity was possibly underestimated. Increased Spike-specific TCR breadth and depth were observed after two AZD1222 doses.

Some clones are missing from TCRdb's copy, which holds only in-frame ones; the method was immunoSEQ multiplex PCR. This sample has some 120,000 clones, with 85% to 90% found just once. Trimming left V 3 bases short and J 6 bases short, with 11 bases between. The CDR3 is 12 residues long. CDR1 SQVTM and CDR2 ANQGSEA come from the germline V gene. The chain links TRBV29-1 to TRBJ1-1; D is ambiguous. The specimen was peripheral blood, collected on day 0 of MenACWY control vaccination. The receptor's source is an adult in good health. CDR3 protein: CSVEGRDPEAFF. CDR3 nucleotides: TGCAGCGTTGAGGGCCGGGATCCTGAAGCTTTCTTT.